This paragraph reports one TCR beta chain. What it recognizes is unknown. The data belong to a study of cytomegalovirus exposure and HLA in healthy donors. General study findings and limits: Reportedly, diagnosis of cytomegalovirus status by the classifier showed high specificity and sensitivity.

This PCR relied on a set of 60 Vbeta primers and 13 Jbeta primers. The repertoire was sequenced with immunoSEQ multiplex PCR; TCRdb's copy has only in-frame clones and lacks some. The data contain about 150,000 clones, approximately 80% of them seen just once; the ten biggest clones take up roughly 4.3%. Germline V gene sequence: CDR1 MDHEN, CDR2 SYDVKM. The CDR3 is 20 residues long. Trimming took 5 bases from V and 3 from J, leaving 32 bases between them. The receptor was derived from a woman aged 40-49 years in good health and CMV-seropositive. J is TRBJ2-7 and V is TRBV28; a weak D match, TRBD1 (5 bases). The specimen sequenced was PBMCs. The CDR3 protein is CASSGHTSPRPEADFYEQYF. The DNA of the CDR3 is TGTGCCAGCAGTGGACATACCTCCCCGCGCCCCGAGGCAGATTTCTACGAGCAGTACTTC.